This TCR beta chain was retrieved from a study of shared clonotypes between healthy human individuals. It was at deep level that the assay was run. Some clones are missing from TCRdb's copy, which holds only in-frame ones; the method was immunoSEQ multiplex PCR. Among more than 2 million clones, under 97% were seen once, and the ten largest hold roughly 0.13%. Those who donated, Caucasian adults without exception, all lived in Nashville, Tennessee. Germline V gene sequence: CDR1 SGDLS, CDR2 YYNGEE. This CDR3 comprises 13 residues. Between the trimmed V and J ends, which lost 6 bases and 0 bases, there was a span of 8 bases.

This chain connects TRBV9 to TRBJ2-3; D is possibly TRBD1 (6 bases). Sequenced: naive CD4+ T cells sorted from blood. Subset here: CD45RA+ positively selected. This sequence originates from a man aged 18-30 years in good health. CDR3 protein: CASTGVSTDTQYF. CDR3 DNA: TGTGCCAGCACAGGGGTTAGCACAGATACGCAGTATTTT.